The text below deals with one T cell receptor beta chain. The target of this receptor is not known. No base quality values were provided; no much bigger clone lies one nucleotide off. The data belong to a study of T cell changes during pregnancy in multiple sclerosis (dated by TCRdb to about 2019). A note on the overall study: In women with multiple sclerosis, the researchers looked at how the T cell repertoire shifted as pregnancy progressed.

The method behind the library was the immunoSEQ multiplex PCR assay. The clones in this table, taken by TCRdb from immuneACCESS, are in-frame only. Not every clone is retained; where verified, under half of the shortfall comes from an unresolved V gene, and the cause of the rest is unknown. This sample has 91,000 or so clones in its table, and roughly 92% of those were observed once. 2% to 2.5% of the sample goes to the ten largest clones. Counted from cysteine to phenylalanine, this CDR3 has 16 amino acids. CDR3 DNA is the only sequence kept; it has 48 bases, read in frame from the first base. As encoded in the germline V gene (reference sequence), CDR1 is LNHDA while CDR2 is SQIVND. V is cut back by 7 bases and J by 6 bases, with 13 bases in the junction unmatched.

The V gene is TRBV19 and the J gene is TRBJ1-5, and 9 junctional nucleotides match TRBD1. The sequence derives from a female donor with multiple sclerosis, enrolled in a pregnancy study. Sequencing used peripheral blood, obtained after pregnancy. CDR3 reads: CASMGAGTGLSQPQHF. The sequence in DNA is TGTGCCAGTATGGGGGCCGGGACAGGGTTAAGTCAGCCCCAGCATTTT.